The T cell receptor (beta chain) described here comes from a study of blood T cell repertoires in COVID-19. The wider study: The United States, Italy and Spain were the sources of the acute and convalescent COVID-19 samples. Sources were T cells, B-cell-depleted T cells, or PBMCs; the material itself was cDNA or gDNA.

Per the germline V gene, CDR1 is GTSNPN and CDR2 is SVGIG (reference sequence). CDR3 length equals 12 residues. The V gene lost 2 bases and the J gene lost 7 bases, with 11 bases spanning the gap. As processed by the authors: Cell counts per sample came from amplifying reference gene primers. The protocol was immunoSEQ multiplex PCR, while the TCRdb copy is restricted to in-frame clones and leaves out a portion. V and J calls and clone size are copied from that table; D and trimming were computed from the DNA. Seen here are 200,000 to 250,000 clones, 80% to 85% observed once, and the top ten hold 18%.

The TCR was taken from a woman older than 75 with active or convalescent COVID-19. The source material was peripheral blood. The V gene is TRBV30, the J gene TRBJ1-2, with D possibly being TRBD1 (5 bases). The CDR3: CAWSYGGVGYTF. The CDR3 DNA reads as TGTGCCTGGAGTTATGGAGGGGTTGGCTACACCTTC.